The sequence of this T cell receptor (beta chain) was determined in a study of a mutant IDH1 vaccine in newly diagnosed glioma. Study-wide context: Those enrolled had earlier been treated with radiotherapy, temozolomide, or both, mostly both. At week 35 came visit V12, and visit V13 followed at week 47. The study, taken as a whole, reports: Pseudoprogression appeared independent of alterations in top peripheral clonotypes.

Points on this clone: Its antigen is as yet unknown.

The time point: week 35, safety follow-up. One vaccine dose held 300 ug of mutant IDH1 20-mer peptide and came with topical imiquimod. Diagnosis in the donors showed new WHO grade 3 or 4 astrocytomas that were IDH1-mutant and ATRX-lost. This table comes from immunoSEQ multiplex PCR, and its TCRdb copy is limited to in-frame clones, with some not included. The top ten hold approximately 4.7% of the sample, which has 40,000 to 45,000 clones, about 86% seen once. Looked up from germline, CDR1 is SGHVS and CDR2 is FQNEAQ. CDR3 length: 15 residues. V was pared by 1 base and J by 0 bases, with 7 bases between.

The origin of this receptor is a woman between 35 and 50 years old with glioma. Some clones in this sample may be carry-over from other donors' samples. V is TRBV7-8 and J is TRBJ2-1; D is ambiguous. The material sequenced was PBMCs, taken from a glioma patient whose treatment included an IDH1 peptide vaccine. In DNA, the CDR3 is TGTGCCAGCAGCTTAGGAGGAAACTCCTACAATGAGCAGTTCTTC. Translated: CASSLGGNSYNEQFF.